A selection of T cell receptor beta chains follows, all from one sample in a study of cytomegalovirus exposure and HLA in healthy donors. This table comes from immunoSEQ multiplex PCR, and its TCRdb copy is limited to in-frame clones, with some not included. Seen here are about 130,000 clones, 85% to 95% observed once, and the top ten hold around 1.3%. Sequenced material: PBMCs. The origin of the receptors is a woman under 30 in good health and CMV-seronegative. The CDR3 runs from the conserved cysteine through the conserved F or W. D genes are given only for firm matches. Size is stated for part of the rows, as once, few or many counts, or as a class when the clone is expanded.

CDR3 length: 17; J gene: TRBJ2-7; V gene: TRBV14; D gene: TRBD1; clone size: -; CDR3 DNA: TGTGCCAGCAGTCGCACGACAGGGGCGTTTAGCTCCTACGAGCAGTACTTC; CDR3 protein: CASSRTTGAFSSYEQYF
CDR3 length: 16; J gene: TRBJ1-1; V gene: TRBV19; D gene: TRBD1; clone size: -; CDR3 DNA: TGTGCCAGTAGAGGGGGGACAGGGAACATGAACACTGAAGCTTTCTTT; CDR3 protein: CASRGGTGNMNTEAFF
CDR3 length: 13; J gene: TRBJ2-3; V gene: TRBV14; D gene: -; clone size: once; CDR3 DNA: TGTGCCAGCAGCCGATATAGCGGAGATACGCAGTATTTT; CDR3 protein: CASSRYSGDTQYF
CDR3 length: 15; J gene: TRBJ2-7; V gene: TRBV5-1; D gene: TRBD2; clone size: once; CDR3 DNA: TGCGCCAGCAGCTTGGCCGTCGGGAGGGCCTACGAGCAGTACTTC; CDR3 protein: CASSLAVGRAYEQYF
CDR3 length: 14; J gene: TRBJ2-5; V gene: TRBV5-1; D gene: -; clone size: once; CDR3 DNA: TGCGCCAGCAGCTTAGCACCTCTAACGGAGACCCAGTACTTC; CDR3 protein: CASSLAPLTETQYF
CDR3 length: 16; J gene: TRBJ2-3; V gene: TRBV5-5; D gene: -; clone size: -; CDR3 DNA: TGTGCCAGCAGGGGCACACCGCTCGAGCCCGCAGATACGCAGTATTTT; CDR3 protein: CASRGTPLEPADTQYF
CDR3 length: 14; J gene: TRBJ2-3; V gene: TRBV7-6; D gene: -; clone size: -; CDR3 DNA: TGTGCCAGCAGCCCCCAGGAGGACACAGATACGCAGTATTTT; CDR3 protein: CASSPQEDTDTQYF
CDR3 length: 14; J gene: TRBJ1-1; V gene: TRBV6-5; D gene: TRBD1; clone size: few; CDR3 DNA: TGTGCCAGCAGTTACCGACAGGGTGCCATGGAAGCTTTCTTT; CDR3 protein: CASSYRQGAMEAFF
CDR3 length: 15; J gene: TRBJ2-7; V gene: TRBV6-1; D gene: -; clone size: -; CDR3 DNA: TGTGCCAGCAGTGCCACTCTAACAGGGTTCCACGAGCAGTACTTC; CDR3 protein: CASSATLTGFHEQYF
CDR3 length: 17; J gene: TRBJ1-2; V gene: TRBV25-1; D gene: -; clone size: -; CDR3 DNA: TGTGCCAGCAGTGAATATGATATCAGAGGTCCTAACTATGGCTACACCTTC; CDR3 protein: CASSEYDIRGPNYGYTF
CDR3 length: 14; J gene: TRBJ2-5; V gene: TRBV5-6; D gene: TRBD1; clone size: -; CDR3 DNA: TGTGCCAGCAGCTCGACAGGGGCCCAAGAGACCCAGTACTTC; CDR3 protein: CASSSTGAQETQYF
CDR3 length: 10; J gene: TRBJ2-1; V gene: TRBV20-1; D gene: -; clone size: -; CDR3 DNA: TGCAGTGCTGTAGCGGAGAAGCAGTTCTTC; CDR3 protein: CSAVAEKQFF
CDR3 length: 11; J gene: TRBJ2-7; V gene: TRBV5-1; D gene: TRBD1; clone size: -; CDR3 DNA: TGCGCCAGCCGGGACAGCTACGAGCAGTACTTC; CDR3 protein: CASRDSYEQYF
CDR3 length: 15; J gene: TRBJ2-3; V gene: TRBV5-4; D gene: TRBD1; clone size: -; CDR3 DNA: TGTGCCAGCAGCTTCGGACAGGGAGGCACAGATACGCAGTATTTT; CDR3 protein: CASSFGQGGTDTQYF
CDR3 length: 14; J gene: TRBJ2-1; V gene: TRBV5-1; D gene: -; clone size: -; CDR3 DNA: TGCGCCAGCAGCCATACAGGGTCAGGAGATGAGCAGTTCTTC; CDR3 protein: CASSHTGSGDEQFF
CDR3 length: 12; J gene: TRBJ2-7; V gene: TRBV30; D gene: TRBD1; clone size: -; CDR3 DNA: TGTGCCTGGAGTATGACAGGGGCCGAGCAGTACTTC; CDR3 protein: CAWSMTGAEQYF
CDR3 length: 18; J gene: TRBJ2-1; V gene: TRBV7-2; D gene: TRBD1; clone size: -; CDR3 DNA: TGTGCCAGCAGCACGTTCCCAAGGGGGCCTCGAGAGAGGAATGAGCAGTTCTTC; CDR3 protein: CASSTFPRGPRERNEQFF
CDR3 length: 17; J gene: TRBJ2-2; V gene: TRBV5-1; D gene: -; clone size: -; CDR3 DNA: TGCGCCAGCAGCTTGGCTGGGGGGGCCTTGAACACCGGGGAGCTGTTTTTT; CDR3 protein: CASSLAGGALNTGELFF
CDR3 length: 13; J gene: TRBJ2-5; V gene: TRBV19; D gene: -; clone size: -; CDR3 DNA: TGTGCCAGTCGGACACTTTATCAAGAGACCCAGTACTTC; CDR3 protein: CASRTLYQETQYF
CDR3 length: 13; J gene: TRBJ1-1; V gene: TRBV28; D gene: -; clone size: once; CDR3 DNA: TGTGCCAGCAGTTCCAGGGGTTACCCTGAAGCTTTCTTT; CDR3 protein: CASSSRGYPEAFF
CDR3 length: 13; J gene: TRBJ1-4; V gene: TRBV19; D gene: -; clone size: -; CDR3 DNA: TGTGCCAGCGGGCGGCAGGGTGACGAAAAACTGTTTTTT; CDR3 protein: CASGRQGDEKLFF
CDR3 length: 15; J gene: TRBJ1-1; V gene: TRBV9; D gene: TRBD1; clone size: -; CDR3 DNA: TGTGCCAGCAGCCCCCGGGACAGGGGTGACACTGAAGCTTTCTTT; CDR3 protein: CASSPRDRGDTEAFF
CDR3 length: 14; J gene: TRBJ2-2; V gene: TRBV5-1; D gene: -; clone size: -; CDR3 DNA: TGCGCCAGCAGCTTGGCTGCGAACACCGGGGAGCTGTTTTTT; CDR3 protein: CASSLAANTGELFF
CDR3 length: 16; J gene: TRBJ1-4; V gene: TRBV9; D gene: -; clone size: -; CDR3 DNA: TGTGCCAGCAGCGTGGGGGGAGGTACGACTAATGAAAAACTGTTTTTT; CDR3 protein: CASSVGGGTTNEKLFF
CDR3 length: 17; J gene: TRBJ2-2; V gene: TRBV11-2; D gene: TRBD1; clone size: once; CDR3 DNA: TGTGCCAGCAGCCCCGGGATTGACAGGGTTGGGAGCGGGGAGCTGTTTTTT; CDR3 protein: CASSPGIDRVGSGELFF
CDR3 length: 16; J gene: TRBJ1-5; V gene: TRBV6-1; D gene: -; clone size: -; CDR3 DNA: TGTGCCAGCAGTGGATCAACAGGGTTGAGCAATCAGCCCCAGCATTTT; CDR3 protein: CASSGSTGLSNQPQHF
CDR3 length: 16; J gene: TRBJ1-2; V gene: TRBV19; D gene: TRBD1; clone size: -; CDR3 DNA: TGTGCCAGTAGTACCTACCCCGACAGGGAACTATATGGCTACACCTTC; CDR3 protein: CASSTYPDRELYGYTF
CDR3 length: 15; J gene: TRBJ1-6; V gene: TRBV5-6; D gene: TRBD1; clone size: -; CDR3 DNA: TGTGCCAGCAGCATCGACAGGGCCCATAATTCACCCCTCCACTTT; CDR3 protein: CASSIDRAHNSPLHF
CDR3 length: 16; J gene: TRBJ1-1; V gene: TRBV7-2; D gene: TRBD1; clone size: -; CDR3 DNA: TGTGCCAGCAGCTTCCTCCAGTACAGGGGGCTTGGTGAAGCTTTCTTT; CDR3 protein: CASSFLQYRGLGEAFF
CDR3 length: 14; J gene: TRBJ2-2; V gene: TRBV30; D gene: TRBD2; clone size: -; CDR3 DNA: TGTGCCTGTAGCGGGGGGGAGGGTACCGGGGAGCTGTTTTTT; CDR3 protein: CACSGGEGTGELFF
CDR3 length: 13; J gene: TRBJ1-1; V gene: TRBV5-1; D gene: -; clone size: few; CDR3 DNA: TGCGCCAGCAGCTTGGCCGACAGAACTGAAGCTTTCTTT; CDR3 protein: CASSLADRTEAFF
CDR3 length: 13; J gene: TRBJ1-6; V gene: TRBV30; D gene: TRBD1; clone size: -; CDR3 DNA: TGTGCCTGGAGTACAGGGGACGAGTCACCCCTCCACTTT; CDR3 protein: CAWSTGDESPLHF
CDR3 length: 17; J gene: TRBJ1-4; V gene: TRBV28; D gene: TRBD1; clone size: -; CDR3 DNA: TGTGCCAGCACCTCCGGGACAGGGCTTCAAAATAATGAAAAACTGTTTTTT; CDR3 protein: CASTSGTGLQNNEKLFF
CDR3 length: 17; J gene: TRBJ1-3; V gene: TRBV5-1; D gene: TRBD1; clone size: -; CDR3 DNA: TGCGCCAGCAGCTTGGAGGGACAGGCAGCCTCTGGAAACACCATATATTTT; CDR3 protein: CASSLEGQAASGNTIYF
CDR3 length: 18; J gene: TRBJ2-2; V gene: TRBV7-9; D gene: TRBD1; clone size: -; CDR3 DNA: TGTGCCAGCAGCTTAGCCAACGACAGGGCCCGTAACACCGGGGAGCTGTTTTTT; CDR3 protein: CASSLANDRARNTGELFF
CDR3 length: 15; J gene: TRBJ2-1; V gene: TRBV28; D gene: -; clone size: -; CDR3 DNA: TGTGCCAGCACCGCCGGACTCCCCCTATACAATGAGCAGTTCTTC; CDR3 protein: CASTAGLPLYNEQFF
CDR3 length: 15; J gene: TRBJ1-1; V gene: TRBV7-9; D gene: -; clone size: -; CDR3 DNA: TGTGCCAGCAGCTTAGCGCCGGGGTTTAACACTGAAGCTTTCTTT; CDR3 protein: CASSLAPGFNTEAFF
CDR3 length: 13; J gene: TRBJ1-1; V gene: TRBV30; D gene: TRBD1; clone size: -; CDR3 DNA: TGTGCCTGGGCTAGGGGGCTAGGCACTGAAGCTTTCTTT; CDR3 protein: CAWARGLGTEAFF
CDR3 length: 17; J gene: TRBJ2-2; V gene: TRBV7-7; D gene: TRBD2; clone size: once; CDR3 DNA: TGTGCCAGCAGCTCACGCATAGCGGGGGCGGCCACCGGGGAGCTGTTTTTT; CDR3 protein: CASSSRIAGAATGELFF